The sequence of this TCR beta chain was determined in a study of early T cells in non-severe SARS-CoV-2 infection. From the 5' RACE reads, TCRdb called clonotypes with MiXCR, one entry per CDR3 protein. The sample lists approximately 67,000 distinct CDR3 sequences, 9.1% seen once, with 3% to 3.5% in the top ten. The CDR3 is 15 amino acids. CDR1 and CDR2 from the germline V gene are SGDLS and YYNGEE. V was pared by 3 bases and J by 2 bases, with 6 bases of the junction left unmatched. This clonotype is a singleton in its sample. The chain is built from TRBV9 and TRBJ2-7; TRBD1 agrees at 9 bases. The sequence came from an adult who was a healthcare worker with PCR-confirmed SARS-CoV-2 infection or an uninfected control (not recorded which). The sample comprised whole blood. DNA for the CDR3: TGTGCCAGCAGCGACAGACAGGGGGGCACCTACGAGCAGTACTTC. The encoded protein is CASSDRQGGTYEQYF. The whole variable domain, remainder taken from reference TRBV9 and TRBJ2-7, is DSGVTQTPKHLITATGQRVTLRCSPRSGDLSVYWYQQSLDQGLQFLIQYYNGEERAKGNILERFSAQQFPDLHSELNLSSLELGDSALYFCASSDRQGGTYEQYFGPGTRLTVT.